The 7 T cell receptor beta chains below come from one sample, sequenced in a study of tumor and adjacent non-tumor tissue in lung cancer. No cell sorting was done before RNA was extracted from the tissue. Distant lung tissue was collected more than 3 cm away from the tumor edge. The library came from three nested PCR rounds adapted from ARM-PCR protocols. TCRdb re-called the multiplex PCR reads with MiXCR, one entry per CDR3 protein. Of more than 75,000 distinct CDR3 sequences in the sample, 75% to 85% were seen once. Material for sequencing was distant non-tumor lung tissue. Source of these receptors: a man aged 55 to 70 with small cell lung cancer.

This clonotype has more than one count but fewer than ten. This chain joins TRBV4-1 and TRBJ2-2; 8 bases agree with TRBD1. J gave up 15 bases and V 5 bases, and 17 bases lay outside the gene matches. The CDR3 covers 15 residues. From germline, CDR1 is MGHRA and CDR2 YSYEKL. The CDR3 DNA follows: TGCGCCAGCAGCAACAGGGGGGCCTATACCGGTGAGTTGTTTTTT. This gives the protein CASSNRGAYTGELFF.

The rearrangement links TRBV18 to TRBJ2-7; D gene uncertain. Germline V gene data show CDR1 as KGHSH and CDR2 as LQKENI. This CDR3 contains 13 residues. Trimming stripped 3 bases from V and 3 bases from J, with 9 bases between. The CDR3 loop is CASSPSQNYEQYF. CDR3 nucleotide sequence: TGTGCCAGCTCACCCAGCCAGAACTACGAGCAGTACTTC.

This chain joins TRBV29-1 and TRBJ1-2; TRBD1 is a possible D gene (5 bases). The CDR3 runs to 12 residues. CDR1 is SQVTM and CDR2 is ANQGSEA in the germline V gene. DNA for the CDR3: TGCAACGCCAGGGACTACAACTATGGCTACACCTTC. Protein product: CNARDYNYGYTF.

This clonotype appeared a single time. The rearrangement uses TRBV30 and TRBJ2-7; D gene unclear. The germline V gene encodes CDR1 GTSNPN and CDR2 SVGIG (reference sequence). Trimming shortened V by 2 bases and J by 4 bases, and 9 bases separated the two germline ends. The CDR3 extends over 12 amino acids. CDR3 in amino acids: CAWSPMGYEQYF. In nucleotides, the CDR3 is TGTGCCTGGAGTCCTATGGGGTACGAGCAGTACTTC.

About this clonotype: The junction shows a germline mismatch at one end, possibly a read error. The CDR3 DNA is TGTTCCAGCAGCTTAGAAACAGGGGGCCGAGGATATGGCTACACCTTC. It specifies CSSSLETGGRGYGYTF. The chain employs TRBV11-2 and TRBJ1-2; 9 nucleotides match TRBD1. The germline V gene has CDR1 SGHAT and CDR2 FQNNGV. This CDR3 region has 16 residues.

CDR3 in amino acids: CNVDKRGRQETQYF. CDR3 bases: TGCAATGTTGATAAGAGGGGCCGCCAAGAGACCCAGTACTTC. The chain is built from TRBV29-1 and TRBJ2-5; D possibly matches TRBD1 or TRBD2 (5 bases each). CDR3 length equals 14 residues. Germline V lookup: CDR1 SQVTM, CDR2 ANQGSEA.

The chain links TRBV28 to TRBJ2-3; either TRBD1 or TRBD2 may fit D (5 bases each). The length of the CDR3 is 14 residues. Looked up from germline, CDR1 is MDHEN and CDR2 is SYDVKM. This CDR3 reads CANLGPQSGDTQYF. The CDR3 region has the DNA TGTGCTAACCTGGGACCCCAATCGGGAGATACGCAGTATTTT. The whole variable domain, filled in from reference TRBV28 and TRBJ2-3, reads DVKVTQSSRYLVKRTGEKVFLECVQDMDHENMFWYRQDPGLGLRLIYFSYDVKMKEKGDIPEGYSVSREKKERFSLILESASTNQTSMYLCANLGPQSGDTQYFGPGTRLTVL.